These 18 T cell receptor beta chains were sequenced from one sample in a study of regulatory T cells in long-lasting Graves disease. Libraries of TCR beta came from iRepertoire HTBI primers plus Arm-PCR of CDR3 regions. TCRdb itself ran the multiplex PCR reads through MiXCR, one entry per CDR3 protein. This repertoire shows around 320,000 distinct CDR3 sequences, 16% found once; its top ten account for less than 35%. Sample time point: newly diagnosed GD, antithyroid drugs for less than 3 months. Construction of the TCR library relied on RNA isolated from PBMCs. The same specimen was also included in a second study, on T cells in Graves' hyperthyroidism and ophthalmopathy.

Sequencing was performed on peripheral blood mononuclear cells (PBMCs), taken at new diagnosis, from a patient treated with antithyroid drugs. The receptors come from a man aged 35-49 years with Graves disease.

This clonotype was detected many times. The genes are TRBV5-1 and TRBJ2-3; no clear D gene. Germline CDR1 reads SGHRS; CDR2 reads YFSETQ. This CDR3 is 13 amino acids long. Trimming shortened V by 6 bases and J by 2 bases, and 10 bases separated the two germline ends. The DNA of the CDR3 is TGCGCCAGCAAAGTGGATTCCACAGATACGCAGTATTTT. Protein: CASKVDSTDTQYF.

This clonotype was found many times. The V and J genes are TRBV2 and TRBJ2-1; 11 nucleotides align to TRBD1. Germline CDR1 SNHLY, CDR2 FYNNEI. J was trimmed by 7 bases and V by 8 bases; bases with no gene match: 7. The CDR3 runs 14 residues. The CDR3 sequence: CASGGTGGNNEQFF. The CDR3 DNA sequence: TGTGCCAGCGGGGGGACAGGGGGGAATAATGAGCAGTTCTTC.

V usage is TRBV27 and J usage is TRBJ2-1; 10 positions agree with TRBD1. The CDR3 extends over 20 amino acids. Trimming took 8 bases from V and 3 from J; bases not matched to a gene: 22. Per germline, CDR1 MNHEY and CDR2 SMNVEV (reference sequence). For the CDR3, the DNA is TGTGCCAGCCGGCAACGGACAGGGGGAGCCGCGGGAGTCGGCTACAATGAGCAGTTCTTC. The encoded protein is CASRQRTGGAAGVGYNEQFF.

This chain uses TRBV5-1 with TRBJ1-1, with 8 positions matching TRBD1. V shed 4 bases and J 5 bases; nucleotides not matched to a gene: 10. This CDR3 region has 15 residues. CDR1 and CDR2 (germline): SGHRS, YFSETQ. For the CDR3, the DNA is TGCGCCAGCAGCGCTACAGGGGGACGATGGACTGAAGCTTTCTTT. Amino acids: CASSATGGRWTEAFF.

This clonotype was counted at least ten times. The chain is built from TRBV29-1 and TRBJ1-2; unclear D gene. The germline gives CDR1 SQVTM, CDR2 ANQGSEA. V was trimmed by 1 base and J by 5 bases, leaving 2 bases between them. The CDR3 sequence is 10 residues long. The CDR3 is CSVEGYGYTF. For the CDR3, the DNA is TGCAGCGTTGAAGGTTATGGCTACACCTTC.

Details on this clonotype: The junction does not match germline at one end; this may be a read error. The chain recombines TRBV5-8 with TRBJ2-7; 12 nucleotides agree with TRBD1. Germline V gives CDR1 SGHTS, CDR2 YDEGEE. The CDR3 has 15 amino acids. The CDR3 DNA reads TGTGTCAGCAGCTTGGGACAGGGGGCCGTCTACGAGCAGTACTTC. This encodes CVSSLGQGAVYEQYF. Using reference TRBV5-8 and TRBJ2-7 for the parts outside the CDR3, the full variable domain is EAGVTQSPTHLIKTRGQQATLRCSPISGHTSVYWYQQALGLGLQFLLWYDEGEERNRGNFPPRFSGRQFPNYSSELNVNALELEDSALYLCVSSLGQGAVYEQYFGPGTRLTVT.

The V and J genes are TRBV9 and TRBJ2-1, with TRBD1 matching over 10 bases. CDR1 and CDR2 (germline): SGDLS, YYNGEE. Trimming at V came to 0 bases and at J to 4 bases, leaving 7 bases not matched to a gene. The CDR3 runs 17 residues. CDR3: CASSVGGGQGRYNEQFF. The CDR3, as DNA: TGTGCCAGCAGCGTAGGAGGGGGACAGGGGCGATACAATGAGCAGTTCTTC.

As to this clonotype: This may stem from a read error, because a much larger clone lies one nucleotide away. CDR3 in DNA: TGCAGCGTTGTTAAAGGGATTAGCCTCCAAGAGACCCAGTACTTC. It specifies CSVVKGISLQETQYF. The chain uses TRBV29-1 and TRBJ2-5, with D uncertain. The germline V gene has CDR1 SQVTM and CDR2 ANQGSEA. V was trimmed by 4 bases and J by 1 base, leaving 16 bases between them. The CDR3 is 15 amino acids.

This clonotype was picked up many times. The chain recombines TRBV18 with TRBJ2-7; D not certain. The ends were cut back, 2 bases at V and 3 bases at J, with 8 bases in the middle. The germline V gene has CDR1 KGHSH and CDR2 LQKENI. The CDR3 length is 13 residues. Written as DNA, the CDR3 is TGTGCCAGCTCACCAGTCGAGATCTACGAGCAGTACTTC. This translates into CASSPVEIYEQYF.

This clonotype was picked up many times. V and J are TRBV10-3 and TRBJ2-3; D might be TRBD1 (5 bases). Trimming took 4 bases from V and 5 from J, leaving 22 bases between them. Germline V gene sequence: CDR1 ENHRY, CDR2 SYGVKD. The CDR3 runs to 17 residues. The CDR3 spells CAISVQDTSRMVDTQYF. The CDR3 DNA reads TGTGCCATCAGTGTCCAGGACACCTCTAGAATGGTAGATACGCAGTATTTT.

The rearrangement links TRBV3-1 to TRBJ2-1; TRBD1 might be the D (6 bases). V lost 0 bases to trimming and J lost 1 base, with 10 bases between them. Per the germline V gene, CDR1 is LGHDT and CDR2 is YNNKEL (reference sequence). The CDR3 has 16 amino acids. CDR3 sequence (DNA): TGTGCCAGCAGCCAAGATTTCAGGGGATCCTACAATGAGCAGTTCTTC. It encodes CASSQDFRGSYNEQFF.

At least ten counts were recorded for this clonotype. J is TRBJ2-7 and V is TRBV10-3; D gene unclear. CDR3 length equals 12 residues. Per the germline V gene, CDR1 is ENHRY and CDR2 is SYGVKD. Trimming took off 2 bases at V and 2 bases at J, with 4 bases between the two ends. CDR3: CAISERAYEQYF. CDR3 DNA: TGTGCCATCAGTGAGCGGGCCTACGAGCAGTACTTC.

Many counts were recorded for this clonotype. The gene calls are TRBV28 and TRBJ1-5, with D hard to call. The germline V gene has CDR1 MDHEN and CDR2 SYDVKM. There are 16 residues in the CDR3. V lost 5 bases and J 0 bases, leaving 14 bases between the germline ends. This CDR3 reads CASSGWTVDSNQPQHF. Here the CDR3 DNA reads TGTGCCAGCAGTGGGTGGACTGTTGATAGCAATCAGCCCCAGCATTTT.

This clonotype was recorded at least ten times. The chain is built from TRBV3-1 and TRBJ1-5; possible D gene TRBD1, 5 bases. The germline V gene encodes CDR1 LGHDT and CDR2 YNNKEL (reference sequence). The CDR3 covers 18 residues. Trimming stripped 1 base from V and 1 base from J, with 17 bases between. The CDR3 coding sequence is TGTGCCAGCAGCCAAGGGACGGCTTGGGGGTTGAGCAATCAGCCCCAGCATTTT. Translated: CASSQGTAWGLSNQPQHF. The complete variable domain, with remaining parts taken from reference TRBV3-1 and TRBJ1-5, reads DTAVSQTPKYLVTQMGNDKSIKCEQNLGHDTMYWYKQDSKKFLKIMFSYNNKELIINETVPNRFSPKSPDKAHLNLHINSLELGDSAVYFCASSQGTAWGLSNQPQHFGDGTRLSIL.

This clonotype was recorded many times. The chain links TRBV4-2 to TRBJ2-3; 9 positions match TRBD2. Trimming removed 0 bases from V and 9 bases from J; junction bases left unmatched: 13. The CDR3 loop spans 17 amino acids. Germline V gene sequence: CDR1 LGHNA, CDR2 YNFKEQ. The CDR3 nucleotides are TGTGCCAGCAGCCAAGAACGAGCGGGGGGCCGTGACACGACGCAGTATTTT. As protein: CASSQERAGGRDTTQYF.

V gene TRBV3-1 combines with J gene TRBJ2-2, with unresolved D. The CDR3 runs 16 residues. CDR1 is LGHDT and CDR2 is YNNKEL in the germline V gene (reference sequence). The V gene lost 1 base and the J gene lost 6 bases, with 15 bases spanning the gap. The CDR3 sequence is CASSQVGGKDAGELFF. The CDR3 DNA reads as TGTGCCAGCAGCCAAGTGGGCGGAAAGGACGCCGGGGAGCTGTTTTTT. Using reference TRBV3-1 and TRBJ2-2 for the parts outside the CDR3, the full variable domain is DTAVSQTPKYLVTQMGNDKSIKCEQNLGHDTMYWYKQDSKKFLKIMFSYNNKELIINETVPNRFSPKSPDKAHLNLHINSLELGDSAVYFCASSQVGGKDAGELFFGEGSRLTVL.

This clonotype was seen repeatedly, ten times or more. The junction departs from the called germline gene at one end, perhaps through a read error. V gene TRBV5-1 combines with J gene TRBJ2-7; the match to TRBD1 covers 8 bases. The CDR3 covers 14 residues. Germline V lookup: CDR1 SGHRS, CDR2 YFSETQ. The CDR3, as DNA: TGTGCCAGCAGCTTAGTTGGACAGGGAGGCCAGCAGTACTTC. Its translation: CASSLVGQGGQQYF.

This clonotype appeared a few times. The chain combines TRBV5-4 with TRBJ1-3, with D unresolved. Trimming shortened V by 7 bases and J by 2 bases, and 16 bases separated the two germline ends. The CDR3 runs 15 residues. CDR1 is SGHNT, CDR2 YYREEE, per germline (reference sequence). The CDR3 loop reads CASSRELQAGNTIYF. CDR3 sequence (DNA): TGTGCCAGCTCAAGGGAACTCCAGGCTGGAAACACCATATATTTT.